This TCR beta chain emerged from a study of naive and memory T cell subsets. CD8 T cells were positively selected from what remained after CD4 positive selection. The CDR3 has 12 residues. Germline CDR1 SEHNR, CDR2 FQNEAQ (reference sequence). V dropped 3 bases and J dropped 6 bases, with 8 bases sitting between them. Both TRBC1 and TRBC2 were covered by a beta constant-region primer of two equimolar oligonucleotides. One entry per CDR3 protein results from TCRdb running MiXCR on the UMI-ligation and nested PCR reads. The sample comprises some 150,000 distinct CDR3 sequences, about 17% of which are singletons, and roughly 0.13% rests with the top ten.

V and J are TRBV7-9 and TRBJ1-2; D is undetermined. Sample: naive CD4+ T cells from blood. The clonotype originates from a human donor in good health. The CDR3 here is CASSFGRDGYTF. The DNA of the CDR3 is TGTGCCAGCAGCTTCGGACGAGATGGCTACACCTTC.